Listed below are T cell receptor beta chains from one sample, sequenced in a study of shared clonotypes between healthy human individuals. Assay used: immunoSEQ multiplex PCR; TCRdb lists only in-frame clones, some missing. The repertoire holds 1.5 million to 2.5 million clones, with approximately 95% as singletons. The source material was naive CD8+ T cells sorted from blood. The receptors were sampled from a man aged 18 to 29 in good health. Each CDR3 is given with its conserved first and last residue. The D gene is left open where the match is weak. Size is omitted from some rows. Given values are once, few, many or a class for expanded clones.

V: TRBV4-3; J: TRBJ1-1; D: -; size: -; CDR3: CASSQGRGSNTEAFF; DNA: TGCGCCAGCAGCCAAGGTCGGGGCAGTAATACTGAAGCTTTCTTT
V: TRBV2; J: TRBJ1-1; D: TRBD1; size: -; CDR3: CASSPTMTGSNTEAFF; DNA: TGTGCCAGCAGTCCTACTATGACAGGGAGCAACACTGAAGCTTTCTTT
V: TRBV7-6; J: TRBJ2-7; D: -; size: -; CDR3: CASSLYASGKSEQYF; DNA: TGTGCCAGCAGCTTATATGCGTCAGGGAAATCCGAGCAGTACTTC
V: TRBV19; J: TRBJ2-1; D: -; size: -; CDR3: CASTNGYNEQFF; DNA: TGTGCCAGTACCAACGGATACAATGAGCAGTTCTTC
V: TRBV4-1; J: TRBJ1-1; D: -; size: -; CDR3: CASSQDRLGGYEAFF; DNA: TGCGCCAGCAGCCAAGATAGGTTAGGGGGATATGAAGCTTTCTTT
V: TRBV10-3; J: TRBJ1-5; D: -; size: -; CDR3: CATSQGDNFQPQHF; DNA: TGTGCCACCTCACAGGGAGATAATTTTCAGCCCCAGCATTTT
V: TRBV29-1; J: TRBJ2-2; D: TRBD2; size: -; CDR3: CSVEGTSGGNTGELFF; DNA: TGCAGCGTTGAGGGGACTAGCGGAGGGAACACCGGGGAGCTGTTTTTT
V: TRBV7-9; J: TRBJ1-1; D: -; size: -; CDR3: CASSPGAYGNTEAFF; DNA: TGTGCCAGCAGCCCGGGCGCTTATGGGAACACTGAAGCTTTCTTT
V: TRBV13; J: TRBJ1-3; D: -; size: few; CDR3: CASSSHSGNTIYF; DNA: TGTGCCAGCAGCAGCCACTCTGGAAACACCATATATTTT
V: TRBV4-1; J: TRBJ2-7; D: -; size: -; CDR3: CASSQEIGQAYEQYF; DNA: TGCGCCAGCAGCCAAGAAATTGGGCAGGCCTACGAGCAGTACTTC
V: TRBV29-1; J: TRBJ2-7; D: -; size: -; CDR3: CSVQDSQGYEQYF; DNA: TGCAGCGTTCAGGACTCACAGGGTTACGAGCAGTACTTC
V: TRBV2; J: TRBJ1-1; D: -; size: -; CDR3: CASSYTYETGKRDTEAFF; DNA: TGTGCCAGCAGCTACACCTACGAAACAGGGAAAAGAGATACTGAAGCTTTCTTT
V: TRBV7-2; J: TRBJ2-7; D: TRBD2; size: -; CDR3: CASSPLLAGSSYEQYF; DNA: TGTGCCAGCAGCCCTCTACTAGCGGGGAGCTCCTACGAGCAGTACTTC
V: TRBV6-1; J: TRBJ2-1; D: TRBD2; size: -; CDR3: CASSDPLAGITYNEQFF; DNA: TGTGCCAGCAGTGACCCACTAGCGGGCATAACCTACAATGAGCAGTTCTTC
V: TRBV19; J: TRBJ2-2; D: -; size: -; CDR3: CASSMIHLGGELFF; DNA: TGTGCCAGTAGTATGATACACCTGGGCGGGGAGCTGTTTTTT
V: TRBV27; J: TRBJ1-4; D: -; size: once; CDR3: CASSNPSAGSGEKLFF; DNA: TGTGCCAGCAGCAACCCTTCCGCAGGGTCGGGTGAAAAACTGTTTTTT
V: TRBV6-5; J: TRBJ2-3; D: -; size: -; CDR3: CASSSNYRSTDTQYF; DNA: TGTGCCAGCAGTTCCAACTACCGAAGCACAGATACGCAGTATTTT
V: TRBV10-3; J: TRBJ2-7; D: TRBD1; size: -; CDR3: CAIGTVPYEQYF; DNA: TGTGCGATAGGGACAGTTCCCTACGAGCAGTACTTC
V: TRBV27; J: TRBJ2-1; D: TRBD2; size: -; CDR3: CASSPSGGAQEQFF; DNA: TGTGCCAGCAGTCCGAGCGGGGGGGCCCAGGAGCAGTTCTTC
V: TRBV6-1; J: TRBJ2-7; D: -; size: -; CDR3: CASSDVGGNSYEQYF; DNA: TGTGCCAGCAGTGATGTGGGTGGCAACTCCTACGAGCAGTACTTC
V: TRBV7-9; J: TRBJ2-7; D: -; size: -; CDR3: CASSLDAGEQYF; DNA: TGTGCCAGCAGCCTGGACGCAGGAGAGCAGTACTTC